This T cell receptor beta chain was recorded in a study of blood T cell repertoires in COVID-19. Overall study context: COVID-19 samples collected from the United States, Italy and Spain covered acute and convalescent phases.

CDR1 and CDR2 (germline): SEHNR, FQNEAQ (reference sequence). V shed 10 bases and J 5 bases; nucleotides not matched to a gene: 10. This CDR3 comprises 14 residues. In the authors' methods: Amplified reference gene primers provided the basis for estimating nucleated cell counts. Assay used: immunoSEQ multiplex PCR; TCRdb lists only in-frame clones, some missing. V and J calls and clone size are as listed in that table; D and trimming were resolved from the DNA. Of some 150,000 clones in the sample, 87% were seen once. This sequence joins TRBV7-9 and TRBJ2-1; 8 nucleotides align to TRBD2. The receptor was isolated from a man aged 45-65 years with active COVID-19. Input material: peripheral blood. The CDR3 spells CATTGAGGDNEQFF. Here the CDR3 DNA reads TGTGCCACCACGGGGGCGGGGGGCGACAATGAGCAGTTCTTC.